The TCR beta chain described here comes from a study of blood T cell repertoires in COVID-19. Overall study context: COVID-19 samples collected from the United States, Italy and Spain covered acute and convalescent phases. T cells, B-cell-depleted T cells, or PBMCs supplied cDNA or gDNA.

Original analysis: Reference gene primer amplification yielded estimated nucleated cell counts. Sequenced by immunoSEQ multiplex PCR; TCRdb stores in-frame clones only, minus some. V and J calls and clone size are copied from that table; D and trimming were computed from the DNA. This table has about 130,000 clones, about 80% appearing once. The germline gives CDR1 MDHEN, CDR2 SYDVKM. This CDR3 spans 12 amino acids. The V and J ends lost 8 bases and 5 bases respectively, with 10 bases between them. This sequence originates from a woman aged 50 to 60 with acute or convalescent COVID-19. Sequencing input: peripheral blood. V and J are TRBV28 and TRBJ1-5, with D tentatively TRBD1 (5 bases). The CDR3 loop is CASRTTHQPQHF. Written as DNA, the CDR3 is TGTGCCAGCCGGACAACTCATCAGCCCCAGCATTTT.